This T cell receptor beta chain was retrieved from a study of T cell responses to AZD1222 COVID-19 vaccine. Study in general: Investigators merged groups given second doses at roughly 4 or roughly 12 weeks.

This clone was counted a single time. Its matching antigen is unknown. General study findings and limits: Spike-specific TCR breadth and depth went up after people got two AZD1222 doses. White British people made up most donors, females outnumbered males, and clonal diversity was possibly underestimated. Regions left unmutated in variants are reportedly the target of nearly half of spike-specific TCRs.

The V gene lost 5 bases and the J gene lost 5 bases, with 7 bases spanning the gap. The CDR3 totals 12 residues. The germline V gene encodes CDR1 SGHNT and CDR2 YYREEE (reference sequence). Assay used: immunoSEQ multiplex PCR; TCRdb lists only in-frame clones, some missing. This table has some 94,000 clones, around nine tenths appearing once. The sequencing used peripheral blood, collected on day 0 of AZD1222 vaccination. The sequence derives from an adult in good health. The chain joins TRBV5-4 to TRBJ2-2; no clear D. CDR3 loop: CASRNYTGELFF. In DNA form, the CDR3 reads TGTGCCAGCAGGAATTATACCGGGGAGCTGTTTTTT.